This T cell receptor (beta chain) came from a study of T cell changes during pregnancy in multiple sclerosis. The repertoire was sequenced with immunoSEQ multiplex PCR; TCRdb's copy has only in-frame clones and lacks some. The data contain more than 55,000 clones, 94% of them singletons. From germline, CDR1 is MNHNS and CDR2 SASEGT. V gave up 4 bases and J gave up 3 bases; unmatched junction bases: 5. This CDR3 has 15 residues. The TCR was taken from a female donor with multiple sclerosis, enrolled in a pregnancy study. The chain is built from TRBV6-1 and TRBJ1-1; 10 bases agree with TRBD1. The sample was CD8+ T cells from peripheral blood mononuclear cells, taken in the third trimester of pregnancy. The CDR3 protein is CASSAVGQGDTEAFF. DNA of the CDR3: TGTGCCAGCAGTGCGGTCGGACAGGGGGACACTGAAGCTTTCTTT.